This T cell receptor (beta chain) was recovered during a study of blood T cell repertoires in COVID-19. Study-level background: Whether acute or convalescent, the COVID-19 samples came from the United States, Italy and Spain.

As originally analysed: Quantification of nucleated cells was approximated via reference gene primer amplification. Clones were sequenced by immunoSEQ multiplex PCR, and TCRdb holds only the in-frame ones, with some missing. The D gene and trimming were derived from the DNA, and the V and J assignments and clone size from that table. The data show 310,000 or so clones, with around 86% seen just once and over 2% held by the top ten. Germline V CDR1 and CDR2: ENHRY, SYGVKD. V was pared by 0 bases and J by 2 bases, with 14 bases of the junction left unmatched. The length of the CDR3 is 19 residues. Sequenced: peripheral blood. The receptor's source is a woman aged 25-40 years who had recovered from COVID-19. The chain joins TRBV10-3 to TRBJ1-2, with TRBD1 identical over 8 bases. As DNA, the CDR3 is TGTGCCATCAGTGAGTCGCTCTCTGAGACAGGGGTATCGAACTATGGCTACACCTTC. Encoded protein: CAISESLSETGVSNYGYTF.